Listed below are T cell receptor beta chains from one sample, sequenced in a study of graft-versus-host responses after intestinal transplantation. Libraries were prepared by immunoSEQ multiplex PCR; TCRdb keeps only in-frame clonotypes and omits some of them. This repertoire shows around 30,000 clones, roughly 87% found once; its top ten account for roughly 10%. This specimen consisted of PBMCs, obtained 450 to 480 days after intestinal transplantation. These receptors were obtained from a human patient who received an intestinal transplant, so some T cells may come from the graft donor. Both conserved end residues are part of each CDR3. The D gene is left open where the match is weak. Rows may omit the clone size; those that give it use once, few, many or a size class.

clone_size	v_call	j_call	d_call	cdr3_nt	cdr3_aa
.	TRBV6-1	TRBJ2-1	.	TGTGCCAGCAGTTTGGGTGCTAATGAGCAGTTCTTC	CASSLGANEQFF
.	TRBV7-9	TRBJ2-7	TRBD2	TGTGCCAGCAGCTCGACCGGGACTAAGGGCGAGCAGTACTTC	CASSSTGTKGEQYF
few	TRBV7-9	TRBJ2-7	.	TGTGCCAGCAGCACTGCCCCGAGCTACTACGAGCAGTACTTC	CASSTAPSYYEQYF
.	TRBV19	TRBJ1-4	.	TGTGCCAGTAGTCTTCGACAGGTGGGGAGTGAAAAACTGTTTTTT	CASSLRQVGSEKLFF
.	TRBV30	TRBJ2-5	TRBD2	TGTGCCTGGACCGCCGGGGCTAGCGGGAGGCTCCAAGAGACCCAGTACTTC	CAWTAGASGRLQETQYF
.	TRBV7-9	TRBJ2-7	.	TGTGCCAGCAGCTTAGGATACCTTGGGCCCCGGGAGGAGCAGTACTTC	CASSLGYLGPREEQYF
.	TRBV6-1	TRBJ1-2	TRBD1	TGTGCCAGCAGCCAAGTGATGGGGACAGGCGATGGCTACACCTTC	CASSQVMGTGDGYTF
.	TRBV10-3	TRBJ2-1	.	TGTGCCCCCCCCGTGGAGAGCTCCTACAATGAGCAGTTCTTC	CAPPVESSYNEQFF
.	TRBV6-5	TRBJ1-5	.	TGTGCCAGCAGTTCGGATAGCAATCAGCCCCAGCATTTT	CASSSDSNQPQHF
.	TRBV28	TRBJ2-3	TRBD2	TGTGCCAGCAGTTACTTCGGGGGACTAGCGGGCGGAGGCAATACGCAGTATTTT	CASSYFGGLAGGGNTQYF
.	TRBV4-1	TRBJ1-6	TRBD1	TGCGCCAGCAGCCACTTGACAGGGGATAATTCACCCCCCCACTTT	CASSHLTGDNSPPHF
.	TRBV21-1	TRBJ2-7	.	TGTGCCAGCAGCAAAGGGAGGGGATTCCGACCCGTGGGAATCTACGAGCAGTACTTC	CASSKGRGFRPVGIYEQYF
.	TRBV7-9	TRBJ1-4	.	TGTGCCAGCAGCGCAGCCCGGTTTCCCGAAAAACTGTTTTTT	CASSAARFPEKLFF
.	TRBV6-6	TRBJ2-7	.	TGTGCCAGCAGCGTGGGGCCGCACTACGAGCAGTACTTC	CASSVGPHYEQYF
.	TRBV14	TRBJ1-2	TRBD1	TGTGCCAGCAGCCAGGACAGGCTCTATGGCTACACCTTC	CASSQDRLYGYTF
.	TRBV4-1	TRBJ2-7	TRBD1	TGCGCCAGCAGCACAGGGGGCGCCGGGTCCTACGAGCAGTACTTC	CASSTGGAGSYEQYF
once	TRBV6-5	TRBJ2-5	TRBD2	TGTGCCAGCAGTCCGGCCGGGGGAGGGGAGACCCAGTACTTC	CASSPAGGGETQYF
.	TRBV5-4	TRBJ2-7	.	TGTGCCAGCAGCTTGATGGGACCCTACGAGCAGTACTTC	CASSLMGPYEQYF
.	TRBV5-6	TRBJ2-3	.	TGTGCCAGCAGCGTAGGCCACAGGGGGGGTACAGATACGCAGTATTTT	CASSVGHRGGTDTQYF
.	TRBV27	TRBJ1-5	.	TGTGCCAGCCACTATTCAGCGCGGCAGCCCCAGCATTTT	CASHYSARQPQHF
.	TRBV27	TRBJ2-1	TRBD2	TGTGCCAGCAGTACTTCTAGCGGGAGCTTCGGGGAGCAGTTCTTC	CASSTSSGSFGEQFF
.	TRBV6-1	TRBJ2-3	.	TGTGCCAGCAGTGAACTAGTAGGCACAGATACACAGTATTTT	CASSELVGTDTQYF
.	TRBV6-1	TRBJ1-2	.	TGTGCCAGCACATCAGGGGCGGAGGGAGGCTACACCTTC	CASTSGAEGGYTF
.	TRBV21-1	TRBJ1-2	.	TGTGCCAGCAGCAAAGGGTCTTCAAACTATGGCTACACCTTC	CASSKGSSNYGYTF
few	TRBV13	TRBJ1-1	.	TGTGCCAGCAGCTTATCGGCAGGGAGCACTGAAGCTTTCTTT	CASSLSAGSTEAFF
.	TRBV18	TRBJ2-3	.	TGTGCCAGCTCACCCGGGAGAGATACGCAGTATTTT	CASSPGRDTQYF
.	TRBV7-9	TRBJ1-4	.	TGTGCCAGCAGCTTTTTGGAGCCGGATGAAAAACTGTTTTTT	CASSFLEPDEKLFF
.	TRBV7-9	TRBJ1-4	.	TGTGCCAGCAGCTTAATGGGGCATGCTATCAATGAAAAACTGTTTTTT	CASSLMGHAINEKLFF
.	TRBV5-4	TRBJ2-1	TRBD2	TGTGCCAGCAGCCTTAGCGGGAGGGCCTACAATGAGCAGTTCTTC	CASSLSGRAYNEQFF
.	TRBV19	TRBJ1-4	.	TGTGCCAGTAGGGACCAGTCAATTAATGAAAAACTGTTTTTT	CASRDQSINEKLFF
.	TRBV14	TRBJ2-2	.	TGTGCCAGCAGCCAAAGACCGGGCGGTGGGGAGCTGTTTTTT	CASSQRPGGGELFF
.	TRBV2	TRBJ2-1	.	TGTGCCAGCAGTGCGGGGGACCCCTACAATGAGCAGTTCTTC	CASSAGDPYNEQFF
once	TRBV4-1	TRBJ1-1	.	TGCGCCAGCAGCCATAGGTTGGGGGCTGACACTGAAGCTTTCTTT	CASSHRLGADTEAFF
.	TRBV7-9	TRBJ1-2	TRBD1	TGTGCCAGCAGCTTACGGACAGGACTATTCTATGGCTACACCTTC	CASSLRTGLFYGYTF
.	TRBV21-1	TRBJ1-5	.	TGTGCCAGCAGCAAAAACGGTCAGCCCCAGCATTTT	CASSKNGQPQHF
.	TRBV7-9	TRBJ2-5	.	TGTGCCAGCAGCTTAGTATCGGGGCAAGAGACCCAGTACTTC	CASSLVSGQETQYF
.	TRBV5-1	TRBJ2-1	.	TGCGCCAGCAGCTTGGATCTGACTAGGGATGAGCAGTTCTTC	CASSLDLTRDEQFF
.	TRBV11-2	TRBJ2-1	TRBD2	TGTGCCAGCAGCAGGACTAGCGGGAGTGGAAATGAGCAGTTCTTC	CASSRTSGSGNEQFF
.	TRBV6-6	TRBJ2-1	.	TGTGCCAGCCGGGACTACAATGAGCAGTTCTTC	CASRDYNEQFF
.	TRBV18	TRBJ1-3	.	TGTGCCAGCTCACCACGGTCTGGAAACACCATATATTTT	CASSPRSGNTIYF
.	TRBV30	TRBJ2-2	.	TGTGCCTCCACCGGACTGACGAACACCGGGGAGCTGTTTTTT	CASTGLTNTGELFF
.	TRBV5-1	TRBJ2-7	.	TGCGCCAGCAGCTGGCGGTACCCGGAGTACGAGCAGTACTTC	CASSWRYPEYEQYF
.	TRBV5-5	TRBJ2-7	TRBD2	TGTGCCAGCAGCTTGGTTGGATTAGCGGGAGTTACGTACGAGCAGTACTTC	CASSLVGLAGVTYEQYF
.	TRBV11-2	TRBJ2-3	.	TGTGCCAGCAGCTTGGGAAATTGGGACTCCACAGATACGCAGTATTTT	CASSLGNWDSTDTQYF
.	TRBV30	TRBJ2-5	TRBD1	TGTGCCTGGAGTGTGAGGGGGCGTAGGACTCTCGGGACCCAGTACTTC	CAWSVRGRRTLGTQYF
.	TRBV5-6	TRBJ2-1	.	TGTGCCAGCAGCTTGGTAGCAGGGGGGAATGAGCAGTTCTTC	CASSLVAGGNEQFF
once	TRBV27	TRBJ2-7	.	TGTGCCAGCAGTTTAACAACCACAGCAGGGCTCGAGCAGTACTTC	CASSLTTTAGLEQYF
.	TRBV6-5	TRBJ2-7	TRBD1	TGTGCCAGCAGCAGACGAAGGGACAGGGTCTACGAGCAGTACTTC	CASSRRRDRVYEQYF
.	TRBV18	TRBJ1-5	.	TGTGCCAGCTCAAGCGGGGCCAGCAATCAGCCCCAGCATTTT	CASSSGASNQPQHF
once	TRBV4-1	TRBJ2-2	.	TGCGCCAGCAGCCTGGTGACGTCGAACACCGGGGAGCTGTTTTTT	CASSLVTSNTGELFF